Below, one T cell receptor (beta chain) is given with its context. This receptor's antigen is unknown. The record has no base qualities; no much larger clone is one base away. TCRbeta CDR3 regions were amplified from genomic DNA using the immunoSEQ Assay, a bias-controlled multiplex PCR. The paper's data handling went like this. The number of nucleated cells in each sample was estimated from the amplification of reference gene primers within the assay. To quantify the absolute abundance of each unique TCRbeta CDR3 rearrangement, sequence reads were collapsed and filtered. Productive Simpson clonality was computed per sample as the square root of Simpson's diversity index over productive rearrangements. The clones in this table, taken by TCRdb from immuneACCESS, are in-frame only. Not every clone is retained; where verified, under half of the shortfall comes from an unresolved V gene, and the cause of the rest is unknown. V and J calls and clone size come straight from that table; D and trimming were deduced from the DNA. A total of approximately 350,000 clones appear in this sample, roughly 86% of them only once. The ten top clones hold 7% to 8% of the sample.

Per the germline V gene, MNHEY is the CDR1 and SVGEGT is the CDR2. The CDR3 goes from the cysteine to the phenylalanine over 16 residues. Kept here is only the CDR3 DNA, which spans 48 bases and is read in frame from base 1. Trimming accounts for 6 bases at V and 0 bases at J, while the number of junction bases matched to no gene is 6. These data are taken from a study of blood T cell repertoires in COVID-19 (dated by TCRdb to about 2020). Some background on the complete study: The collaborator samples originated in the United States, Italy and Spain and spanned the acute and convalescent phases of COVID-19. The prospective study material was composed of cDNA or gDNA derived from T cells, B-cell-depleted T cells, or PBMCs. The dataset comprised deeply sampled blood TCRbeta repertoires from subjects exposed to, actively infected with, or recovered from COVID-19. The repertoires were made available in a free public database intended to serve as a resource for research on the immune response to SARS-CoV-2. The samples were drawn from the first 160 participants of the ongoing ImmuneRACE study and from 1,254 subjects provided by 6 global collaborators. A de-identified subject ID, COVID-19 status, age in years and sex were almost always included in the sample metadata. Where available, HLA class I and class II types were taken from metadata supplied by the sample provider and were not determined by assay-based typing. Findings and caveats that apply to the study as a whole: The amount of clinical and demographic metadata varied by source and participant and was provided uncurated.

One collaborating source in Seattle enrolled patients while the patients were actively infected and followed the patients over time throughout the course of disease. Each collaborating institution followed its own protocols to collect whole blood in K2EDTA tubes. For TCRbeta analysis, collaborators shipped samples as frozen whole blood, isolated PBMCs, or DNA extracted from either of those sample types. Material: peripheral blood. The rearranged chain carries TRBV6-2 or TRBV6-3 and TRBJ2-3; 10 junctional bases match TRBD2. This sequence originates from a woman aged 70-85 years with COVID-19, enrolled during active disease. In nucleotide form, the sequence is TGTGCCAGCAGCCCTACTAGCGGGGCTAGCACAGATACGCAGTATTTT. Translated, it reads CASSPTSGASTDTQYF.